This T cell receptor beta chain was documented in a study of cytomegalovirus exposure and HLA in healthy donors (TCRdb year 2017). With respect to the entire study: According to an earlier analysis of 587 of the donors, 150 million to 200 million T cells yielded 90 million to 130 million unique TCR beta sequences and around 300 Gb of sequence data. An early release covering approximately 600 HLA-typed donors comprised approximately 290 gigabases of sequencing data and 85 million or so unique TCR sequences. Among the approximately 430 genotyped donors, roughly 80% belonged to the genetic ancestry cluster associated with self-reported Caucasian donors. The study aimed to test whether signatures of past pathogen exposure could be identified by cataloging public T cell receptors. The study used immunosequencing to profile the T cell repertoires of 670 or so subjects and linked those repertoires to cytomegalovirus serostatus. A separate validation cohort of 100 to 150 different subjects was used in addition to the roughly 670-subject first cohort. High-throughput TCR immunosequencing, statistical association of individual TCRs with disease status, and machine learning were combined to predict cytomegalovirus infection status. A later analysis re-analyzed previously published TCR beta repertoires from roughly 600 donors and added high-resolution HLA genotyping to study TCR occurrence patterns. Rather than drawing on any new phenotypic data, the later analysis identified candidate immune exposures from TCR beta sequences and the way those sequences occurred across donors. An earlier analysis of about 600 of the donors used high-throughput TCR beta sequencing to judge whether each TCR beta V gene segment behaved as functional or pseudogenic. Donor age, sex, ethnicity and CMV serostatus were compiled alongside the repertoire data. A later genetic analysis used genome-wide SNP genotypes for about 55% of the 666 donors, treating that subset as a discovery cohort. Every repertoire in the discovery cohort had been generated on one and the same sequencing platform. HLA typing covered class I and class II loci at four-digit resolution. Typing coverage differed by locus: A, B, C, DRB1 and DQB1 were typed in roughly 620-640 donors, DQA1 in 500 to 550, DPA1 in nearly 610, and DPB1 in 400 to 480. Several DR-DQ haplotypes were treated as single units for association and clustering because of strong linkage in the cohort. Among roughly 400 genotyped donors of the cohort, an average of roughly 230,000 unique TCR beta nucleotide sequences was sequenced per donor, of which about 18% were non-productive.

The cohort comprised more than 550 healthy bone marrow donors. At the time of sampling, all cohort members were nominally healthy, though unrecorded immune exposures were likely present. The donor was CMV seronegative and was included in the group of several hundred seronegative cohort members. Every donor gave a peripheral blood sample, and the peripheral blood mononuclear cells from that sample were used for TCR beta sequencing. Genomic DNA extraction from the blood cell samples was performed with the Qiagen DNeasy Blood Extraction Kit. From its cysteine to its phenylalanine, the CDR3 spans 13 amino acids. The CDR3 DNA has 39 bases and is translated from base 1. From a lookup of the germline V gene, CDR1 and CDR2 are SGHNT and YENEEA. Ends trimmed: V by 2 bases, J by 8 bases; bases unmatched to a gene: 5. The protocol used for the library was the immunoSEQ multiplex PCR assay. A mixture of 60 forward primers for TCR Vbeta segments and 13 reverse primers for TCR Jbeta segments was used in the multiplex PCR. Amplification of the CDR3 region of rearranged TCR beta genes was performed with a multiplex PCR assay on genomic DNA. The Illumina HiSeq System was used to sequence the amplified TCR beta libraries as 87-base-pair reads. Per the authors' processing: A later analysis counted about 80 million unique TCR beta chains across the 550 to 800 repertoires, and 10 million to 12 million of these chains were shared by at least two donors. A nearest-neighbor algorithm error-corrected the raw reads and collapsed the reads into unique sequences, merging closely related sequences to remove PCR and sequencing errors. To assign V, D and J gene segments, CDR3 sequences were aligned to IMGT reference sequences. For a sequence to be retained, a match of at least six nucleotides was required to both a V gene segment and a J gene segment. Rearrangements were called productive when the CDR3 lacked stop codons and stayed in frame with V and J; all others were non-productive. CDR3 was defined according to IMGT convention as the region running from the second conserved V-encoded cysteine to the conserved J-encoded phenylalanine. The earlier analysis of about 610 of the donors excluded any sequence lacking an unambiguous match to a single V gene segment. In an earlier analysis of 450 to 750 of the donors, a V segment was called functional when productive rearrangements were above 56.7%, and segregating when the standard deviation between donors exceeded 5%. A statistical classification framework was built to diagnose cytomegalovirus status from the catalog of TCR beta chain sequences. In a later analysis, TCR nucleotide sequences were compared against IMGT/GENE-DB human TR gene sequences so that V and J genes could be assigned. The TCRdist pipeline was used in a later analysis to assign CDR3 sequences and most-parsimonious VDJ recombination scenarios. A later analysis defined each TCR beta chain by its CDR3 amino acid sequence plus V-gene family, and excluded reads lacking a unique V-gene family. As a way to deal with suspected cross-contamination and a sequencing artifact, a later analysis dropped 640 or so nucleotide sequences that were highly shared and had low generation probability. A later analysis calculated a clonal expansion index for each public chain from normalized within-repertoire ranks of inferred template counts. Generation probabilities in a later analysis came from a VDJ recombination model fitted to out-of-frame rearrangements, and those results were checked against IGoR. In a later analysis, TCR-TCR, TCR-HLA and TCR-CMV co-occurrence was scored with hypergeometric tests, and a repertoire-size bias correction was applied to TCR pairs. A later analysis estimated false discovery rates by permuting HLA or CMV assignments 20 times. In a later analysis, co-occurring TCRs were grouped with DBSCAN, and TCRdist sequence similarity was added when clustering was performed within HLA-allele-positive subsets. Repertoires with fewer than 30,000 or more than 120,000 public chains, plus five repertoires with anomalous nucleotide sharing, were excluded from co-occurrence clustering. TCRdb holds this immuneACCESS table with in-frame rearrangements only. Some clones are missing; in checked studies, unresolved V genes explain under half, and the rest has no known cause. Clone size and the V and J calls come from that table; the DNA yielded D and trimming. A total of roughly 120,000 clones appear in this sample, more than 65% of them only once. Together, the top ten hold approximately 0.9% of the sample.

To note about this clone: Its antigen remains undetermined. No base-level quality is on record; no much larger clone is a single base apart.

Beyond this particular receptor, the publication reports: Specific HLA alleles were associated with over 15,000 TCR beta sequences at a false discovery rate of 0.05 in a later analysis. In a later analysis, several top co-occurrence clusters were reported to appear linked to parvovirus B19, influenza, CMV and Epstein-Barr virus. In the study, 150 to 200 TCR beta chains were listed as associated with cytomegalovirus. Broadly in line with IMGT annotations, most TCR beta V segments showed up in productive rearrangements about 87% or about 30% of the time in an earlier analysis of around 600 of the donors. In a later analysis, TCR association rates were found to vary across HLA loci, with the most associated TCRs seen for DRB1 alleles and the fewest for HLA-C alleles. In a later analysis, most CMV-associated TCR beta chains were found to appear HLA-restricted, with HLA associations seemingly driven largely by CMV exposure. The authors suggested that the approach could potentially be generalized to other disease states and immunological phenotypes. The presence/absence analyses assumed that sequencing depth was roughly uniform across donors, and that assumption may not be true. A later genetic analysis reported fewer N-insertions in productive TCRs among donors in an Asian-associated ancestry cluster than the roughly 650-donor mean. When HLA alleles, especially DR and DQ, strongly co-occurred, attributing TCR associations to individual alleles was difficult. Compared with equally common non-associated chains, HLA-associated TCR beta chains in a later analysis were more clonally expanded and had lower generation probabilities. The earlier analysis of about 600 of the donors excluded some 15 rarely observed V segments, including chromosome 9 orphons, because counts were too low. Because the 87-base-pair reads could not distinguish some IMGT-functional V segments, including TRBV6-2 and TRBV6-3, those segments were excluded. A few of the identified cytomegalovirus-associated TCR beta chains were confirmed in vitro to be specific for cytomegalovirus antigens. Because some donors lacked HLA typing at each locus, the association tests relied only on the typed subset. A further reported finding was that TCR beta sequences accurately predicted the HLA-A and HLA-B alleles for most subjects in the first cohort. The sequencing pipeline was judged likely to have produced a cluster of highly shared sequence variants as a technical artifact. The classifier was reported to diagnose cytomegalovirus status with high specificity and sensitivity in both the original cohort and the validation cohort. Most TCR sequences were observed very rarely across donors, whereas some public TCRs were present in many individuals. Immune exposure information for the cohort was limited to CMV serostatus. V-gene and J-gene trimming of TCR beta chains was associated with a missense DCLRE1C variant in a later genetic analysis, and the association was replicated in an independent cohort. Linkage disequilibrium might explain the correlated functional status among segregating V segments, but an unknown experimental factor could not be excluded. In this cohort, only TCR beta chains were sequenced, and detectable features were limited by the absence of alpha or paired-chain data.

Sequencing used PBMCs. This TCR was sampled from a woman in her thirties in good health and CMV-seronegative. The V and J genes are TRBV11-3 and TRBJ1-2, and 7 junction bases match TRBD1. The sequenced DNA: TGTGCCAGCAGCTTACGACAGGGTAAAGGCTACACCTTC. Translated, it gives CASSLRQGKGYTF.